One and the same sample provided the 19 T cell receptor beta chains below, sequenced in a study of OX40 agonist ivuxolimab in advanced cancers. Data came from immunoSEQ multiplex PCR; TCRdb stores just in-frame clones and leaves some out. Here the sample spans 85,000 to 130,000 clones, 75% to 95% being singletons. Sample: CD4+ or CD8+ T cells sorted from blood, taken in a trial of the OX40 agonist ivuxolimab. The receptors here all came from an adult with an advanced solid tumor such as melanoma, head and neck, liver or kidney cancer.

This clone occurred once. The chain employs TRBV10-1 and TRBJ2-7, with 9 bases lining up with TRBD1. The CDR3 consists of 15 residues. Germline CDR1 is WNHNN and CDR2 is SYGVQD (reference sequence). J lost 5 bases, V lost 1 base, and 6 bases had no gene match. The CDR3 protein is CASSEFGTGSHEQYF. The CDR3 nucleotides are TGCGCCAGCAGTGAGTTCGGGACAGGGTCCCACGAGCAGTACTTC.

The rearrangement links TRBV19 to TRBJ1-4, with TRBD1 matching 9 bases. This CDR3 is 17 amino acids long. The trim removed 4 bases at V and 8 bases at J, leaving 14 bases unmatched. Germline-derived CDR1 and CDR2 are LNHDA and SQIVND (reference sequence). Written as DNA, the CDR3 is TGTGCCAGTAGTACCCCCCTCTGGACAGGGGTACGGGAAAAACTGTTTTTT. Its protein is CASSTPLWTGVREKLFF. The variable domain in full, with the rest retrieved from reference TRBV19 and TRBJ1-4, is DGGITQSPKYLFRKEGQNVTLSCEQNLNHDAMYWYRQDPGQGLRLIYYSQIVNDFQKGDIAEGYSVSREKKESFPLTVTSAQKNPTAFYLCASSTPLWTGVREKLFFGSGTQLSVL.

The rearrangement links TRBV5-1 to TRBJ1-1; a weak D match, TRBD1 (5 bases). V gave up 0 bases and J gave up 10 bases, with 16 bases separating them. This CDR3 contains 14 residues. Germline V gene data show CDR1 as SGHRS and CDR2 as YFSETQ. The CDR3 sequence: CASSLGAAGELAFF. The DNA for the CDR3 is TGCGCCAGCAGCTTGGGGGCCGCGGGGGAGTTAGCTTTCTTT.

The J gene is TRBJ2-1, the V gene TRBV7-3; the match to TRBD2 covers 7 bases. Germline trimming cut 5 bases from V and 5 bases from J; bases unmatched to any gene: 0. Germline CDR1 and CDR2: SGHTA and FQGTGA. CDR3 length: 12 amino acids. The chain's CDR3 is CASSSGNNEQFF. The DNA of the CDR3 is TGTGCCAGCAGCAGCGGGAACAATGAGCAGTTCTTC.

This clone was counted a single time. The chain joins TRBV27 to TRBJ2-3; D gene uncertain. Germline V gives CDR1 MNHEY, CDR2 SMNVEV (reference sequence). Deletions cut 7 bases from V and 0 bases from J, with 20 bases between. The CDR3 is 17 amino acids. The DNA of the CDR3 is TGTGCCAGCACAAAAACCTTGGGAACAGCCAGCACAGATACGCAGTATTTT. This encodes CASTKTLGTASTDTQYF.

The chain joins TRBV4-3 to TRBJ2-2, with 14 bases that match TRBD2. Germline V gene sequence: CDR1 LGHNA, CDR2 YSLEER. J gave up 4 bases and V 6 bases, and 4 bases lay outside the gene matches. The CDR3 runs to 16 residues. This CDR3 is CASSRGLAGATGELFF. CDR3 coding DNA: TGCGCCAGCAGTCGGGGACTAGCGGGAGCCACCGGGGAGCTGTTTTTT.

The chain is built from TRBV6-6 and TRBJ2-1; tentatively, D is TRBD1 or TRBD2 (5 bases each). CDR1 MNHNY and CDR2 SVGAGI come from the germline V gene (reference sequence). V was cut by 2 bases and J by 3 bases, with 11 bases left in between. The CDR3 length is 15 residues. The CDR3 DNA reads TGTGCCAGCAGTTACCTCCCAGGGAGCTACAATGAGCAGTTCTTC. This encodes CASSYLPGSYNEQFF.

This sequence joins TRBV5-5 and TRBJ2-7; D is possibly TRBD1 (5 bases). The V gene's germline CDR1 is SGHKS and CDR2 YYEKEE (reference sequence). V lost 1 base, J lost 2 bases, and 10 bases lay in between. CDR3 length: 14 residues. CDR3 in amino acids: CASSLLAGPYEQYF. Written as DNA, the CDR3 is TGTGCCAGCAGCTTGCTGGCAGGGCCCTACGAGCAGTACTTC.

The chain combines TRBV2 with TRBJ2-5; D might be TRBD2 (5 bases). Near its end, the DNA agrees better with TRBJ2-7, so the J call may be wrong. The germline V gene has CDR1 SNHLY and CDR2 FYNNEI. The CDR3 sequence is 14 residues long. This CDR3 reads CASSGGSSSYEQYF. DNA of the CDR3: TGTGCCAGCAGTGGAGGGAGCAGCTCCTACGAGCAGTACTTC.

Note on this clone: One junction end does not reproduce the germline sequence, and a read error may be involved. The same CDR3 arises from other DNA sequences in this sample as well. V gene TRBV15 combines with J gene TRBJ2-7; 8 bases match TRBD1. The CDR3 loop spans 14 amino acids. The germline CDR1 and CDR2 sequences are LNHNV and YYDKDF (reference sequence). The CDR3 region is CATSRRTGPHEQYF. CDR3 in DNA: TGCGCCACCAGCAGAAGGACAGGGCCTCACGAGCAGTACTTC.

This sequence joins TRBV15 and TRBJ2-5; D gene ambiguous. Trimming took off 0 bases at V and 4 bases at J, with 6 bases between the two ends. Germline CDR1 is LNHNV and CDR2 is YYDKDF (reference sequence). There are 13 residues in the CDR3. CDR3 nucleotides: TGTGCCACCAGCAGAGACCTAGGAGAGACCCAGTACTTC. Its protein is CATSRDLGETQYF.

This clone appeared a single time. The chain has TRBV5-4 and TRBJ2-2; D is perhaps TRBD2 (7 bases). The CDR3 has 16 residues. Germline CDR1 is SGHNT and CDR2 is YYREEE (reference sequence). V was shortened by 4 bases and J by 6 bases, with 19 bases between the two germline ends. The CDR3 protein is CASSPGGGAIPGELFF. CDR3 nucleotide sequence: TGTGCCAGCAGCCCGGGTGGGGGGGCGATCCCCGGGGAGCTGTTTTTT. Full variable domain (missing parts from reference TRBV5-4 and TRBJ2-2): ETGVTQSPTHLIKTRGQQVTLRCSSQSGHNTVSWYQQALGQGPQFIFQYYREEENGRGNFPPRFSGLQFPNYSSELNVNALELDDSALYLCASSPGGGAIPGELFFGEGSRLTVL.

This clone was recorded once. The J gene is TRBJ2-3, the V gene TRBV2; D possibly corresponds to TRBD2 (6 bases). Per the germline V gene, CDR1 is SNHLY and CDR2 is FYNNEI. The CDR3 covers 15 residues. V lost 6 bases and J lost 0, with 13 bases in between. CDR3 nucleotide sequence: TGTGCCAGCAGGCGAAGCGGGTCTAGCACAGATACGCAGTATTTT. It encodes CASRRSGSSTDTQYF. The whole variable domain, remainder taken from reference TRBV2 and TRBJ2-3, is EPEVTQTPSHQVTQMGQEVILRCVPISNHLYFYWYRQILGQKVEFLVSFYNNEISEKSEIFDDQFSVERPDGSNFTLKIRSTKLEDSAMYFCASRRSGSSTDTQYFGPGTRLTVL.

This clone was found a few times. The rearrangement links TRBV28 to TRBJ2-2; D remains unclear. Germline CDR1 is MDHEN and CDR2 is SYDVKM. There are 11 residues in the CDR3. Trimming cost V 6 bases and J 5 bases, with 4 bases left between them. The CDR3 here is CASRETGELFF. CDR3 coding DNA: TGTGCCAGCAGGGAAACCGGGGAGCTGTTTTTT.

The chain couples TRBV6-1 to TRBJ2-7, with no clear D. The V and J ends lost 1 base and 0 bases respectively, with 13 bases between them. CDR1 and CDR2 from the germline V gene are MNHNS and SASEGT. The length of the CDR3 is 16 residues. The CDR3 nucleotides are TGTGCCAGCAGTGAAGAGCCAGCACCACTCTCCTACGAGCAGTACTTC. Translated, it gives CASSEEPAPLSYEQYF.

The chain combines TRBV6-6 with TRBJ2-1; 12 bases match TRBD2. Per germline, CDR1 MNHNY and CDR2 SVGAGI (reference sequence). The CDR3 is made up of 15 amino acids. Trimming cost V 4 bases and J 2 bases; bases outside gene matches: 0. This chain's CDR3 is CASSSSGGAYNEQFF. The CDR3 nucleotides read TGTGCCAGCAGTTCTAGCGGGGGGGCCTACAATGAGCAGTTCTTC.

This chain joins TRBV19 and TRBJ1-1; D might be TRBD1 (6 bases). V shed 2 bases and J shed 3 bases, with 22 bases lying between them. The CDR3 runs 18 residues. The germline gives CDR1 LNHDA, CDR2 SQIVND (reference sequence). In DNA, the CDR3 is TGTGCCAGTAGTATAAGGATTGGGGGGCGCATTCTGGACACTGAAGCTTTCTTT. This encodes CASSIRIGGRILDTEAFF.

The CDR3 loop is CASSVGGVPGANVLTF. In nucleotides, the CDR3 is TGTGCCAGCAGCGTAGGAGGGGTTCCTGGGGCCAACGTCCTGACTTTC. This chain links TRBV9 with TRBJ2-6; D is possibly TRBD1 or TRBD2 (5 bases each). CDR1 is SGDLS and CDR2 is YYNGEE in the germline V gene. The length of the CDR3 is 16 residues. The ends were cut back, 0 bases at V and 2 bases at J, with 9 bases in the middle.

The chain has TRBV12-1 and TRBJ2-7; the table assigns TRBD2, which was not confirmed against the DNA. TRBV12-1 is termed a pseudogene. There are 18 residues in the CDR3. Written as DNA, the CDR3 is TGTGCCAGCAGCTTTGCGTTGTGGGGGCTAGCGGGAACCTACGAGCAGTACTTC. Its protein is CASSFALWGLAGTYEQYF.